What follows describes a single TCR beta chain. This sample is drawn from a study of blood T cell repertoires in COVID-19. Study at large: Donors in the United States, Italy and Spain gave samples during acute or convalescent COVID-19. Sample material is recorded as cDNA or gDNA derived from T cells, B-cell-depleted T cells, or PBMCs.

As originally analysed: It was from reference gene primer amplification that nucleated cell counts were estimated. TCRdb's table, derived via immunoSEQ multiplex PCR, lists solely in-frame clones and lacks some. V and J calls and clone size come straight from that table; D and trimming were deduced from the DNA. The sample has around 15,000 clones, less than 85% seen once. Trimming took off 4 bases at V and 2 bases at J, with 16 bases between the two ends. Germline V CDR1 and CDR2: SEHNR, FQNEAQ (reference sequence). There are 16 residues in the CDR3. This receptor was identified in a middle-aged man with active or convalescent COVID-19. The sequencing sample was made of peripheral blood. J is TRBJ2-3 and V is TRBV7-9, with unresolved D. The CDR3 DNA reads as TGTGCCAGCAGCTCGAGGATAGGCAGAAACACAGATACGCAGTATTTT. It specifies CASSSRIGRNTDTQYF. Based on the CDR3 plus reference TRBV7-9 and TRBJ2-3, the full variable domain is DTGVSQNPRHKITKRGQNVTFRCDPISEHNRLYWYRQTLGQGPEFLTYFQNEAQLEKSRLLSDRFSAERPKGSFSTLEIQRTEQGDSAMYLCASSSRIGRNTDTQYFGPGTRLTVL.